Listed below are T cell receptor beta chains from one sample, sequenced in a study of human T cells and chemical hapten exposure. TCRdb reprocessed the RACE reads with MiXCR, giving one entry per CDR3 protein. The sample has around 50,000 distinct CDR3 sequences, 9% to 9.5% seen once. The starting material was whole blood, obtained in connection with sensitization to the hapten diphenylcyclopropenone (DPC). The receptors derive from a woman between 45 and 65 years old with alopecia areata. Some clones in this sample may be carry-over from other donors' samples. CDR3s include the opening cysteine and the closing phenylalanine or tryptophan. A D gene is named only where the DNA matches it firmly. Size is omitted from some rows. Given values are once, few, many or a class for expanded clones.

D gene: .; V gene: TRBV18; J gene: TRBJ1-5; clone size: many; CDR3 protein: CASSRQDNQPQHF; CDR3 DNA: TGTGCCAGCTCACGACAGGACAATCAGCCCCAGCATTTT
D gene: .; V gene: TRBV9; J gene: TRBJ1-5; clone size: medium-sized; CDR3 protein: CASGAGPMSNQPQHF; CDR3 DNA: TGTGCCAGCGGCGCGGGTCCGATGAGCAATCAGCCCCAGCATTTT
D gene: .; V gene: TRBV12-2; J gene: TRBJ1-3; clone size: many; CDR3 protein: CASRLAKGVVSGNTIYF; CDR3 DNA: TGTGCAAGTCGCTTAGCGAAGGGAGTCGTGTCTGGAAACACCATATATTTT
D gene: .; V gene: TRBV14; J gene: TRBJ1-2; clone size: many; CDR3 protein: CASSQGGRGETTYGYTF; CDR3 DNA: TGTGCCAGCAGCCAAGGGGGCAGGGGCGAAACGACCTATGGCTACACCTTC
D gene: .; V gene: TRBV20-1; J gene: TRBJ2-1; clone size: few; CDR3 protein: CSARISGGIYNEQFF; CDR3 DNA: TGCAGTGCTAGAATTTCCGGGGGAATATACAATGAGCAGTTCTTC
D gene: TRBD2; V gene: TRBV11-2; J gene: TRBJ2-1; clone size: many; CDR3 protein: CASSSATSGKAEQFF; CDR3 DNA: TGTGCCAGCAGCTCTGCGACTAGCGGGAAGGCTGAGCAGTTCTTC
D gene: TRBD1; V gene: TRBV7-9; J gene: TRBJ1-1; clone size: many; CDR3 protein: CASSTQGTFEAFF; CDR3 DNA: TGTGCCAGCAGCACACAGGGGACCTTTGAAGCTTTCTTT
D gene: .; V gene: TRBV2; J gene: TRBJ1-3; clone size: few; CDR3 protein: CASSQENTIYF; CDR3 DNA: TGTGCCAGCAGTCAGGAAAACACCATATATTTT
D gene: .; V gene: TRBV7-2; J gene: TRBJ2-3; clone size: .; CDR3 protein: CASIKGQGQIDTQYF; CDR3 DNA: TGTGCCAGCATTAAGGGGCAGGGCCAGATAGATACGCAGTATTTT
D gene: .; V gene: TRBV7-2; J gene: TRBJ2-1; clone size: many; CDR3 protein: CASSLWRDNEQFF; CDR3 DNA: TGTGCCAGCAGCTTATGGCGGGATAATGAGCAGTTCTTC
D gene: TRBD1; V gene: TRBV7-2; J gene: TRBJ1-6; clone size: .; CDR3 protein: CASSPGARDRSPLHF; CDR3 DNA: TGTGCCAGCAGCCCAGGGGCCCGGGACAGGTCACCCCTCCACTTT
D gene: .; V gene: TRBV9; J gene: TRBJ2-7; clone size: .; CDR3 protein: CASSVGLRAEQYF; CDR3 DNA: TGTGCCAGCAGCGTGGGCCTGCGAGCCGAGCAGTACTTC
D gene: .; V gene: TRBV6-2/TRBV6-3; J gene: TRBJ2-6; clone size: medium-sized; CDR3 protein: CASTAGGSGANVLTF; CDR3 DNA: TGTGCCAGCACCGCAGGAGGCTCTGGGGCCAACGTCCTGACTTTC
D gene: .; V gene: TRBV20-1; J gene: TRBJ2-3; clone size: few; CDR3 protein: CSRGSDPIDTQYF; CDR3 DNA: TGCAGTCGGGGATCAGACCCAATAGATACGCAGTATTTT
D gene: TRBD2; V gene: TRBV19; J gene: TRBJ2-7; clone size: many; CDR3 protein: CASSDQSGGPREEQYF; CDR3 DNA: TGTGCCAGTAGTGACCAAAGCGGGGGACCCAGGGAGGAGCAGTACTTC
D gene: .; V gene: TRBV10-3; J gene: TRBJ1-1; clone size: .; CDR3 protein: CAISERGTEAFF; CDR3 DNA: TGTGCCATCAGTGAGCGAGGAACTGAAGCTTTCTTT
D gene: .; V gene: TRBV20-1; J gene: TRBJ2-7; clone size: many; CDR3 protein: CSARGGAHEQYF; CDR3 DNA: TGCAGTGCTCGAGGCGGGGCGCACGAGCAGTACTTC
D gene: .; V gene: TRBV12-3/TRBV12-4; J gene: TRBJ1-1; clone size: few; CDR3 protein: CASSFTGPDTEAFF; CDR3 DNA: TGTGCCAGCAGTTTTACGGGCCCCGACACTGAAGCTTTCTTT
D gene: TRBD2; V gene: TRBV3-1; J gene: TRBJ2-1; clone size: .; CDR3 protein: CASSQDRTSGYNEQFF; CDR3 DNA: TGTGCCAGCAGCCAAGATCGCACTAGCGGCTACAATGAGCAGTTCTTC
D gene: .; V gene: TRBV12-3/TRBV12-4; J gene: TRBJ2-7; clone size: many; CDR3 protein: CASSPAGGIIYEQYF; CDR3 DNA: TGTGCCAGCAGTCCCGCAGGCGGGATAATCTACGAGCAGTACTTC
D gene: TRBD2; V gene: TRBV7-9; J gene: TRBJ2-3; clone size: many; CDR3 protein: CASSLVGGRSDTQYF; CDR3 DNA: TGTGCCAGCAGCTTAGTTGGCGGGAGGTCAGATACGCAGTATTTT
D gene: .; V gene: TRBV7-8; J gene: TRBJ1-5; clone size: .; CDR3 protein: CASSQMHDSTGTSMGQPQHF; CDR3 DNA: TGTGCCAGCAGCCAAATGCACGATTCCACCGGGACATCAATGGGGCAGCCCCAGCATTTT
D gene: .; V gene: TRBV3-1; J gene: TRBJ1-4; clone size: .; CDR3 protein: CASSLSNEKLFF; CDR3 DNA: TGTGCCAGCAGCCTTAGTAATGAAAAACTGTTTTTT
D gene: .; V gene: TRBV11-2; J gene: TRBJ2-7; clone size: .; CDR3 protein: CASSRRDNYEQYF; CDR3 DNA: TGTGCCAGCAGCCGTCGGGACAACTACGAGCAGTACTTC
D gene: .; V gene: TRBV7-8; J gene: TRBJ2-7; clone size: many; CDR3 protein: CASSPQQGYEQYF; CDR3 DNA: TGTGCCAGCAGCCCCCAACAGGGATACGAGCAGTACTTC
D gene: .; V gene: TRBV9; J gene: TRBJ2-1; clone size: few; CDR3 protein: CASSPRWEWNEQFF; CDR3 DNA: TGTGCCAGCAGCCCCAGGTGGGAGTGGAATGAGCAGTTCTTC
D gene: .; V gene: TRBV20-1; J gene: TRBJ1-5; clone size: many; CDR3 protein: CSARRGSMGQPQHF; CDR3 DNA: TGCAGTGCTAGACGCGGGTCTATGGGTCAGCCCCAGCATTTT
D gene: .; V gene: TRBV18; J gene: TRBJ1-6; clone size: many; CDR3 protein: CASSPSSDNSPLHF; CDR3 DNA: TGTGCCAGCTCACCATCGTCAGATAATTCACCCCTCCACTTT
D gene: .; V gene: TRBV18; J gene: TRBJ2-7; clone size: many; CDR3 protein: CASSPPSRAPYEQYF; CDR3 DNA: TGTGCCAGCTCACCCCCTAGCAGAGCCCCCTACGAGCAGTACTTC
D gene: .; V gene: TRBV20-1; J gene: TRBJ2-3; clone size: many; CDR3 protein: CSARPATSSTDTQYF; CDR3 DNA: TGCAGTGCTAGACCGGCGACTAGTAGCACAGATACGCAGTATTTT
D gene: .; V gene: TRBV27; J gene: TRBJ2-7; clone size: .; CDR3 protein: CASWGDFSSYEQYF; CDR3 DNA: TGTGCCAGTTGGGGAGACTTTAGCTCCTACGAGCAGTACTTC
D gene: .; V gene: TRBV29-1; J gene: TRBJ2-7; clone size: many; CDR3 protein: CSVERNGDGPYEQYF; CDR3 DNA: TGCAGCGTTGAACGGAACGGGGATGGGCCATACGAGCAGTACTTC
D gene: .; V gene: TRBV3-1; J gene: TRBJ2-7; clone size: many; CDR3 protein: CASSPTLSSYEQYF; CDR3 DNA: TGTGCCAGCAGCCCGACTCTGAGCTCCTACGAGCAGTACTTC
D gene: TRBD2; V gene: TRBV2; J gene: TRBJ2-1; clone size: medium-sized; CDR3 protein: CASSWSGKGEQFF; CDR3 DNA: TGTGCCAGCAGTTGGAGCGGGAAGGGTGAGCAGTTCTTC
D gene: .; V gene: TRBV7-6; J gene: TRBJ1-6; clone size: few; CDR3 protein: CASSLNRVNSPLHF; CDR3 DNA: TGTGCCAGCAGCTTAAACAGGGTGAATTCACCCCTCCACTTT
D gene: .; V gene: TRBV5-1; J gene: TRBJ2-1; clone size: .; CDR3 protein: CASSLGGVENEQFF; CDR3 DNA: TGCGCCAGCAGCTTGGGGGGCGTTGAAAATGAGCAGTTCTTC
D gene: TRBD1; V gene: TRBV11-2; J gene: TRBJ2-1; clone size: many; CDR3 protein: CASRRDRAWDEQFF; CDR3 DNA: TGTGCCAGCAGGAGGGACAGGGCTTGGGATGAGCAGTTCTTC
D gene: .; V gene: TRBV27; J gene: TRBJ1-6; clone size: .; CDR3 protein: CASSPSTIADSPLHF; CDR3 DNA: TGTGCCAGCAGTCCCTCGACAATCGCCGATTCACCCCTCCACTTT
D gene: .; V gene: TRBV5-1; J gene: TRBJ2-7; clone size: many; CDR3 protein: CASSTGPSYEQYF; CDR3 DNA: TGCGCCAGCAGCACGGGACCGAGCTACGAGCAGTACTTC
D gene: .; V gene: TRBV14; J gene: TRBJ1-1; clone size: many; CDR3 protein: CAKARAAAEAFF; CDR3 DNA: TGTGCCAAAGCAAGGGCGGCGGCTGAAGCTTTCTTT
D gene: TRBD2; V gene: TRBV20-1; J gene: TRBJ2-2; clone size: many; CDR3 protein: CSATPLAGGPTGELFF; CDR3 DNA: TGCAGTGCTACCCCTCTAGCGGGAGGGCCAACCGGGGAGCTGTTTTTT
D gene: .; V gene: TRBV29-1; J gene: TRBJ1-2; clone size: many; CDR3 protein: CSVEGAQGDLSGYTF; CDR3 DNA: TGCAGCGTTGAAGGGGCGCAGGGAGATCTATCTGGCTACACCTTC